Below, 20 T cell receptor beta chains from the same sample are listed, as sequenced in a study of monozygotic twins with inflammatory bowel disease. TCRdb processed the 5' RACE reads again and assigns one entry to each CDR3 protein, with no DNA. This table lists a few hundred thousand distinct CDR3 sequences. The sequencing sample was made of blood. All receptors derive from a human donor with ulcerative colitis or Crohn's disease, or a healthy co-twin of an affected twin (not recorded which).

The chain links TRBV5-1 to TRBJ1-1; TCRdb reports TRBD1, a call that lacks DNA to check it against. CDR3 length: 15 amino acids. The germline V gene has CDR1 SGHRS and CDR2 YFSETQ. The CDR3 sequence is CTSSFTGQVGTEAFF.

V gene TRBV28 combines with J gene TRBJ2-3; TCRdb outputs TRBD2, but without DNA this stays unchecked. The CDR3 spans 17 residues. Germline V gene data show CDR1 as MDHEN and CDR2 as SYDVKM. The chain's CDR3 is CASTPRAGRSGTDTQYF.

The rearrangement uses TRBV5-4 and TRBJ2-3. Germline lookup yields CDR1 SGHNT and CDR2 YYREEE (reference sequence). This CDR3 is 14 amino acids long. CDR3 sequence reads: CASSQRSYTDTQYF.

The rearrangement uses TRBV6-5 and TRBJ1-5; TCRdb's D call of TRBD1 is untestable without DNA. Looked up from germline, CDR1 is MNHEY and CDR2 is SVGAGI. CDR3 length: 13 amino acids. CDR3 loop: CASWTGGNQPQHF.

CDR3 sequence reads: CASSSWGGPTDTQYF. This chain links TRBV19 with TRBJ2-3; the D call of TRBD1 rests on TCRdb alone, since no DNA is present to check it. CDR3 length: 15 residues. Germline loops: CDR1 LNHDA, CDR2 SQIVND (reference sequence).

The chain recombines TRBV29-1 with TRBJ2-1; lacking DNA, the TRBD2 call made by TCRdb goes unchecked. Germline V gene sequence: CDR1 SQVTM, CDR2 ANQGSEA. CDR3 size: 15 residues. This CDR3 reads CSVAGLAGVNNEQFF.

This chain connects TRBV3-1 to TRBJ2-3; TCRdb picks TRBD2, but there is no DNA to check that call. Germline V gives CDR1 LGHDT, CDR2 YNNKEL (reference sequence). This CDR3 contains 11 residues. The CDR3 is CASRGRDTQYF.

The chain carries TRBV20-1 and TRBJ2-3. Germline assignment: CDR1 DFQATT and CDR2 SNEGSKA (reference sequence). The CDR3 spans 13 residues. This CDR3 is CSAIEYSTDTQYF.

The chain carries TRBV7-6 and TRBJ1-4; TCRdb's D call, TRBD1, is unchecked because there is no DNA. Germline CDR1 reads SGHVS; CDR2 reads FNYEAQ. The CDR3 sequence is 15 residues long. CDR3 amino acids: CASSTSGVGTEKLFF.

The chain is built from TRBV7-2 and TRBJ1-2. Germline loops: CDR1 SGHTA, CDR2 FQGNSA. This CDR3 is built from 15 residues. The CDR3 sequence: CASSDYLAANYGYTF. Full variable domain (rest looked up from reference TRBV7-2 and TRBJ1-2): GAGVSQSPSNKVTEKGKDVELRCDPISGHTALYWYRQSLGQGLEFLIYFQGNSAPDKSGLPSDRFSAERTGGSVSTLTIQRTQQEDSAVYLCASSDYLAANYGYTFGSGTRLTVV.

The gene calls are TRBV29-1 and TRBJ2-2; TCRdb calls TRBD1, which cannot be checked without DNA. Germline loops: CDR1 SQVTM, CDR2 ANQGSEA. The CDR3 extends over 14 amino acids. The CDR3 region is CSGLGGAETGELFF.

CDR3 amino acids: CASSYSIGGITGELFF. The rearrangement joins TRBV6-5 to TRBJ2-2; as DNA is missing, the TRBD1 call by TCRdb cannot be tested. There are 16 residues in the CDR3. From germline, CDR1 is MNHEY and CDR2 SVGAGI.

J is TRBJ1-1 and V is TRBV9. The length of the CDR3 is 13 residues. Germline V gives CDR1 SGDLS, CDR2 YYNGEE. CDR3 amino acids: CASSVVWDTEAFF.

V usage is TRBV5-5 and J usage is TRBJ1-2; with no DNA, the TCRdb D assignment of TRBD1 cannot be verified. CDR3 size: 15 residues. Germline values: CDR1 SGHKS, CDR2 YYEKEE (reference sequence). CDR3: CASSLEKGAYYGYTF.

The chain couples TRBV11-2 to TRBJ1-2; TCRdb's assignment of TRBD1 cannot be checked, as there is no DNA. Germline V lookup: CDR1 SGHAT, CDR2 FQNNGV. This CDR3 spans 15 amino acids. Here the CDR3 reads CASSPGGRLSRGYTF.

This chain connects TRBV12-3 or TRBV12-4 to TRBJ2-5; TCRdb picks TRBD1, but there is no DNA to check that call. The CDR3 is made up of 16 amino acids. CDR3 sequence: CASSRGLTGGSETQYF.

This chain connects TRBV20-1 to TRBJ1-2; TCRdb proposes TRBD1, but this gene call is untestable without DNA. CDR3 size: 13 residues. Germline V gene sequence: CDR1 DFQATT, CDR2 SNEGSKA (reference sequence). The CDR3 loop reads CSASLQWDYGYTF.

The chain links TRBV6-5 to TRBJ1-2; TCRdb selects TRBD1, and the lack of DNA leaves this call unchecked. The germline gives CDR1 MNHEY, CDR2 SVGAGI. The CDR3 consists of 15 residues. The CDR3 region is CASSYSTQGRGGYTF.

The genes are TRBV6-2 or TRBV6-3 and TRBJ2-2. The CDR3 length is 14 residues. From germline, CDR1 is MNHEY and CDR2 SVGEGT. Here the CDR3 reads CASSYIFGSEELFF.

The rearrangement joins TRBV3-1 to TRBJ2-7. CDR1 and CDR2 (germline): LGHDT, YNNKEL (reference sequence). The CDR3 totals 14 residues. This CDR3 reads CASSQDPFSYEQYF.